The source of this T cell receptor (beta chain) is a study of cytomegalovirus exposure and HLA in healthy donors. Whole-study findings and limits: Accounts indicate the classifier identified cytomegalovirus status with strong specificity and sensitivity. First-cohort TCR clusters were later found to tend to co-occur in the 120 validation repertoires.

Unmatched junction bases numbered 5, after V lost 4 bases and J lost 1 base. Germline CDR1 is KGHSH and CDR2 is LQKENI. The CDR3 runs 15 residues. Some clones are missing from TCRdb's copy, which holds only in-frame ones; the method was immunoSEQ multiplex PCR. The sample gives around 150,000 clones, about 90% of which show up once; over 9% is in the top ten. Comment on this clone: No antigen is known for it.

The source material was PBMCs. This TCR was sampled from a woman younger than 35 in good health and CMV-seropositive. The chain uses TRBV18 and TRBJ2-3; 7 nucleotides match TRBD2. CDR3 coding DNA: TGTGCCAGCTCACTGATGGCGGGAGGCACAGATACGCAGTATTTT. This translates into CASSLMAGGTDTQYF.